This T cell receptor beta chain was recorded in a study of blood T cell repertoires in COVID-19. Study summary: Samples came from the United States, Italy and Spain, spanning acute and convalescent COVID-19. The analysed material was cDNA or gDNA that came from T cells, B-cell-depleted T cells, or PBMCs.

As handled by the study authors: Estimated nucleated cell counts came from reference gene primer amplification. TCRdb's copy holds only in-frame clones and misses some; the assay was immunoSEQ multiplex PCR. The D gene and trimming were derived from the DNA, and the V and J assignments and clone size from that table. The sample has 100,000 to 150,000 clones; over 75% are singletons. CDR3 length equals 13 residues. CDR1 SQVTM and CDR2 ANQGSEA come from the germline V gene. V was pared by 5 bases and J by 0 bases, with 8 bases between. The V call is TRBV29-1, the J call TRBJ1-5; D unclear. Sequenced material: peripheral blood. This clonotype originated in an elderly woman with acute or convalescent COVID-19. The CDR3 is CSVQAYSNQPQHF. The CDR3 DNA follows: TGCAGCGTTCAGGCTTATAGCAATCAGCCCCAGCATTTT.